One and the same sample provided the 2 T cell receptor beta chains below, sequenced in a study of blood T cell repertoires in COVID-19. The method was immunoSEQ multiplex PCR; TCRdb's version includes in-frame clones alone and lacks a portion of them. The table lists approximately 210,000 clones, roughly nine tenths of them singletons, with 0.6% to 0.9% in the top ten. The sample consisted of peripheral blood. These receptors were collected from a woman in her sixties or seventies with acute or convalescent COVID-19.

The chain uses TRBV3-1 (or the pseudogene TRBV3-2) and TRBJ1-6, with D possibly being TRBD1 (6 bases). Germline V CDR1 and CDR2: LGHDT, YNNKEL (reference sequence). The CDR3 is made up of 18 amino acids. The germline V and J ends were trimmed by 4 bases and 9 bases, with 25 bases remaining between them. In nucleotides, the CDR3 is TGTGCCAGCAGCCCATTCAGACAGGCTCAAAATAGTGGTTCACCCCTCCACTTT. It codes for CASSPFRQAQNSGSPLHF.

This sequence joins TRBV6-5 and TRBJ2-2; 8 bases line up with TRBD2. The CDR3 has 13 residues. Germline CDR1 reads MNHEY; CDR2 reads SVGAGI. V lost 10 bases and J lost 7; bases outside the gene matches: 8. CDR3 amino acids: CATTGGGRGELFF. The CDR3 nucleotides are TGTGCCACCACGGGCGGGGGGCGCGGGGAGCTGTTTTTT.